This TCR beta chain was sequenced for a study of shared clonotypes between healthy human individuals. General study points: Shared clonotypes across all four donors exceeded non-shared ones in generation probability.

Cells designated naive CD8 were CD45RO-negative and were positively selected for CCR7, with terminally differentiated effector memory CD45RA+ cells excluded. Sequencing was performed with immunoSEQ multiplex PCR; in TCRdb, only in-frame clones are kept and a portion is missing. The sample yields around 2,000,000 clones, less than 95% seen once. Concerning this clone: Its matching antigen is unknown.

In germline, CDR1 is SGHNT, CDR2 YYREEE (reference sequence). V lost 2 bases, J lost 3 bases, and 11 bases lay in between. This CDR3 comprises 14 residues. Sequencing was done on a sample of naive CD8+ T cells sorted from blood. The sequence came from a man aged 18 to 35 in good health. The chain has TRBV5-4 and TRBJ1-1, with D possibly matching TRBD1 (5 bases). CDR3 nucleotide sequence: TGTGCCAGCAGCTTCAGGGTTTCGGACACTGAAGCTTTCTTT. Translating it yields CASSFRVSDTEAFF. Together with reference TRBV5-4 and TRBJ1-1, the CDR3 gives the full variable domain: ETGVTQSPTHLIKTRGQQVTLRCSSQSGHNTVSWYQQALGQGPQFIFQYYREEENGRGNFPPRFSGLQFPNYSSELNVNALELDDSALYLCASSFRVSDTEAFFGQGTRLTVV.